This entry lists 16 T cell receptor beta chains sequenced from one sample in a study of blood T cell repertoires in COVID-19. Measured with immunoSEQ multiplex PCR; TCRdb has only the in-frame clones, and not every one. Here the sample spans around 140,000 clones, about 86% being singletons. Material for sequencing was peripheral blood. The receptors were sampled from a human donor in a cohort sampled during active COVID-19.

The rearrangement joins TRBV19 to TRBJ2-7; 7 bases are shared with TRBD1. With V trimmed by 5 bases and J by 0 bases, 4 bases remained unmatched. The CDR3 extends over 14 amino acids. CDR1 and CDR2 (germline): LNHDA, SQIVND (reference sequence). CDR3 amino acids: CASSSWDSSYEQYF. CDR3 nucleotides: TGTGCCAGTAGTTCGTGGGACAGCTCCTACGAGCAGTACTTC.

The rearrangement links TRBV18 to TRBJ1-2; 8 bases match TRBD1. The CDR3 totals 13 residues. Germline V gives CDR1 KGHSH, CDR2 LQKENI. V was pared by 4 bases and J by 3 bases, with 1 base of the junction left unmatched. CDR3 sequence reads: CASSQQGDYGYTF. CDR3 sequence (DNA): TGTGCCAGCTCACAACAGGGGGACTATGGCTACACCTTC.

The chain combines TRBV9 with TRBJ1-5; D unclear. The CDR3 loop spans 15 amino acids. From germline, CDR1 is SGDLS and CDR2 YYNGEE. Deletions cut 1 base from V and 0 bases from J, with 8 bases between. This CDR3 reads CASSVSSDSNQPQHF. The CDR3, as DNA: TGTGCCAGCAGCGTAAGCAGCGATAGCAATCAGCCCCAGCATTTT.

This chain joins TRBV28 and TRBJ2-4; TRBD2 agrees at 7 bases. From germline, CDR1 is MDHEN and CDR2 SYDVKM. CDR3 length: 16 residues. J gave up 6 bases and V 3 bases, and 11 bases lay outside the gene matches. The DNA of the CDR3 is TGTGCCAGCAGTTTCCCAAAAACTAGCGTGGGAAACATTCAGTACTTC. Translating it yields CASSFPKTSVGNIQYF.

The chain joins TRBV28 to TRBJ2-3, with TRBD2 matching 7 bases. The CDR3 covers 18 residues. CDR1 is MDHEN, CDR2 SYDVKM, per germline. V lost 2 bases to trimming and J lost 0 bases; unmatched junction nucleotides: 11. CDR3 coding DNA: TGTGCCAGCAGTTTAGGCGGGTCTAGCGGTGCTAGCACAGATACGCAGTATTTT. Protein sequence: CASSLGGSSGASTDTQYF.

CDR3 DNA: TGCGCCAGCAGCCAAGACCGGGGGGGTCTTTATGGCTACACCTTC. Amino acids: CASSQDRGGLYGYTF. This chain uses TRBV4-3 with TRBJ1-2, with D maybe TRBD1 (5 bases). The CDR3 has 15 residues. The V gene lost 0 bases and the J gene lost 5 bases, with 13 bases spanning the gap. CDR1 is LGHNA, CDR2 YSLEER, per germline.

This chain uses TRBV6-5 with TRBJ1-2; unclear D gene. V was shortened by 7 bases and J by 6 bases, with 9 bases between the two germline ends. Germline CDR1 is MNHEY and CDR2 is SVGAGI. The CDR3 sequence is 11 residues long. This CDR3 is CASTHGDGYTF. CDR3 bases: TGTGCCAGCACTCACGGGGATGGCTACACCTTC.

There are a few counts of this clone. The V and J genes are TRBV4-3 and TRBJ1-3, with 9 bases aligning to TRBD1. J was trimmed by 4 bases and V by 3 bases; bases with no gene match: 7. The CDR3 has 16 amino acids. CDR1 is LGHNA, CDR2 YSLEER, per germline. CDR3 protein: CASSHTGTGSGNTIYF. The CDR3 DNA reads as TGCGCCAGCAGCCACACCGGGACAGGGAGCGGAAACACCATATATTTT.

CDR3 nucleotides: TGTGCCAGCAGCTTACGAGGATACTACGAGCAGTACTTC. Its translation is CASSLRGYYEQYF. This rearrangement joins TRBV13 to TRBJ2-7; D not resolved. Between the trimmed V and J ends, which lost 2 bases and 3 bases, there was a span of 8 bases. The CDR3 length is 13 residues. Germline CDR1 and CDR2: PRHDT and FYEKMQ (reference sequence).

The CDR3: CASSTTGTGGAEAFF. CDR3 bases: TGTGCCAGCAGTACAACCGGGACAGGGGGCGCGGAAGCTTTCTTT. The chain couples TRBV5-4 to TRBJ1-1; 12 nucleotides line up with TRBD1. After removal of 5 bases from V and 8 bases from J, the junction contained 10 bases not matched to a gene. The CDR3 spans 15 residues. Germline V gene lookup returns CDR1 SGHNT and CDR2 YYREEE (reference sequence). Full variable domain (missing parts from reference TRBV5-4 and TRBJ1-1): ETGVTQSPTHLIKTRGQQVTLRCSSQSGHNTVSWYQQALGQGPQFIFQYYREEENGRGNFPPRFSGLQFPNYSSELNVNALELDDSALYLCASSTTGTGGAEAFFGQGTRLTVV.

This chain connects TRBV5-1 to TRBJ1-2; 8 nucleotides match TRBD1. Unmatched junction bases numbered 8, after V lost 4 bases and J lost 3 bases. The CDR3 consists of 15 residues. CDR1 SGHRS and CDR2 YFSETQ come from the germline V gene. DNA of the CDR3: TGCGCCAGCAGCCAATTGGACAGGGTCGACTATGGCTACACCTTC. Residues: CASSQLDRVDYGYTF.

This sequence joins TRBV7-6 and TRBJ1-1, with D possibly being TRBD1 (6 bases). The V gene lost 2 bases and the J gene lost 1 base, with 14 bases spanning the gap. Looked up from germline, CDR1 is SGHVS and CDR2 is FNYEAQ. The CDR3 runs to 16 residues. CDR3 in amino acids: CASSLMGLGGNTEAFF. For the CDR3, the DNA is TGTGCCAGCAGCTTAATGGGATTAGGGGGGAACACTGAAGCTTTCTTT.

The rearrangement links TRBV27 to TRBJ2-7; 12 nucleotides agree with TRBD2. V shed 5 bases, J shed 2 bases, and the junction held 10 bases outside the gene matches. The CDR3 totals 17 residues. Germline V gene data show CDR1 as MNHEY and CDR2 as SMNVEV (reference sequence). CDR3 loop: CASSSPSLAGGPYEQYF. The CDR3 bases are TGTGCCAGCAGTAGTCCTTCCCTAGCGGGAGGGCCCTACGAGCAGTACTTC.

The chain is built from TRBV6-6 and TRBJ2-7; 12 nucleotides align to TRBD2. CDR1 MNHNY and CDR2 SVGAGI come from the germline V gene (reference sequence). This CDR3 region has 15 residues. After removal of 0 bases from V and 3 bases from J, the junction contained 0 bases not matched to a gene. The chain's CDR3 is CASSYSGLAGYEQYF. As DNA, the CDR3 is TGTGCCAGCAGTTACTCGGGACTAGCGGGCTACGAGCAGTACTTC.

Here the CDR3 reads CASSTRQGALDNEQFF. In nucleotides, the CDR3 is TGTGCCAGCTCCACCCGACAGGGGGCTCTGGACAATGAGCAGTTCTTC. The J gene is TRBJ2-1, the V gene TRBV9; 10 bases agree with TRBD1. CDR1 is SGDLS, CDR2 YYNGEE, per germline. V trimming: 7 bases; J trimming: 5 bases; junction bases outside the gene matches: 12. The CDR3 covers 16 residues.

The chain is built from TRBV6-5 and TRBJ1-2; 7 positions match TRBD1. Trimming removed 6 bases from V and 10 bases from J; junction bases left unmatched: 11. The CDR3 runs 13 residues. Per the germline V gene, CDR1 is MNHEY and CDR2 is SVGAGI. In DNA, the CDR3 is TGTGCCAGCAGACGACAGGGTTCTCTGTTCTACACCTTC. Its protein product is CASRRQGSLFYTF.